This record covers a single TCR beta chain. Its target antigen remains unknown. One base away there is no much larger clone; base qualities are not given. Preparation of the library involved multiplex PCR. The listed sequencing device is Illumina HiSeq 4000. CDR3 regions were amplified by Arm-PCR with iRepertoire HTBI primers to construct TCR beta libraries. Gel purification was performed on PCR products prior to sequencing. The authors processed their data as follows. A total of roughly 65 TRBV and 14 TRBJ segments were identified across samples and were used for gene usage analysis of CDR3 amino acid clonotypes. COPE and FqMerger were used to merge filtered high-quality paired reads into contigs. BLAST was used to align contigs to IMGT TRBV, TRBD and TRBJ reference genes, with CDR3 defined following IMGT. Any clonotype with a frequency above 0.1% was counted as a highly expanded clone. Shannon entropy was used to measure repertoire diversity, and the Gini coefficient was used to measure V-J evenness. Clonotypes shared by more than one individual were considered public. TCRdb reprocessing: public reads trimmed at Q25 with fastp, clones called with MiXCR, in-frame beta chains kept. Records with the same CDR3 protein are collapsed into one entry carrying the most frequent genes and DNA. The V and J calls were not made by the authors but by TCRdb's processing. The sample table lists around 250,000 distinct CDR3 sequences, 20% of them with a count of one. Approximately 14% of the sample comes from the top ten.

The data derive from a study of regulatory T cells in long-lasting Graves disease (dated by TCRdb to the early 2020s). For context, the study as a whole: Patients with newly diagnosed Graves' disease had been on antithyroid drugs for under 3 months. Patients with persistent Graves' disease were compared with patients with newly diagnosed Graves' disease using TCR sequencing and RNA sequencing of peripheral blood. The study was registered as a clinical trial and conducted in China. A total of 33 samples underwent TCR sequencing: about 13 from persistent and 20 from newly diagnosed Graves' disease patients.

The time point tag for this specimen amounts to: newly diagnosed GD, antithyroid drugs for less than 3 months. For both TCR sequencing and RNA sequencing, RNA was extracted from PBMCs in TRIzol. The diagnosis of Graves' disease followed American Thyroid Association guidelines. Patients for the study were recruited at an endocrinology department in Xi'an, China. Each patient gave approximately 8.8 milliliters of peripheral blood, collected in an EDTA anticoagulant tube. PBMCs were isolated by Ficoll Paque Plus density gradient separation without further T cell sorting. RNA quality was checked with an Agilent 2100 Bioanalyzer and agarose gel, and concentration with a NanoDrop 2000. The investigation overall reported the following: Persistent disease showed preferential use of TRBV28, TRBJ1-2 and TRBJ2-5, whereas newly diagnosed disease favored TRBV20-1 and TRBJ2-1. Compared with newly diagnosed patients, persistent Graves' disease patients had lower TCR Shannon entropy and fewer highly expanded clones, which suggests clonal expansion. Peripheral blood alone was examined, since thyroid tissue, which constituted the primary lesion, could not be accessed. Persistent patients shared more public clonotypes among themselves (around 3,000) than newly diagnosed patients did (about 970). The authors noted that the small sample size was a limitation that may lower accuracy. Sequencing and analysis were limited to the TCR beta chain.

The germline V gene gives CDR1 as MNHEY and CDR2 as SVGEGT. Trimming takes 7 bases from V and 1 base from J, and the germline ends sit 17 bases apart. CDR3 length: 15 amino acids, cysteine to phenylalanine. The sequence is cut down to CDR3 DNA, 45 bases in frame from base 1. The specimen was peripheral blood mononuclear cells (PBMCs), collected at new diagnosis, from a patient treated with antithyroid drugs. This clonotype was obtained from a female donor with Graves disease. The chain is made from TRBV6-2 or TRBV6-3 and TRBJ2-7, with a weak D call of TRBD1 (5 bases match). The CDR3 in this case is CASTQGPRQSYEQYF. The sequenced DNA is TGTGCCAGCACCCAGGGCCCTAGACAATCCTACGAGCAGTACTTC.